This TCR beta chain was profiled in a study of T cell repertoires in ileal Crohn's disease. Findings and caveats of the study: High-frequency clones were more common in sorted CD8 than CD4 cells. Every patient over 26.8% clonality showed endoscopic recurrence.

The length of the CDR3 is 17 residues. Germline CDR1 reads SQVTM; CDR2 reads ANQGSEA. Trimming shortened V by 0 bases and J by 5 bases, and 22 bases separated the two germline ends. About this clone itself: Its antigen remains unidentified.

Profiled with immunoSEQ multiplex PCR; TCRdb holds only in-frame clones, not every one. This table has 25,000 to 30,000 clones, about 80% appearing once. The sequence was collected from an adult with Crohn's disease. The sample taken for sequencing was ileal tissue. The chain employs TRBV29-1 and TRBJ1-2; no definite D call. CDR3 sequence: CSVEDLEEWWVGYGYTF. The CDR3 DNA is TGCAGCGTTGAAGATCTAGAAGAGTGGTGGGTGGGTTATGGCTACACCTTC.